These T cell receptor beta chains were read from a single sample in a study of early T cells in non-severe SARS-CoV-2 infection. TCRdb recomputed calls from the 5' RACE reads with MiXCR, one row per CDR3 protein. The data contain fewer than 80,000 distinct CDR3 sequences, roughly 9% of them singletons. The sample consisted of whole blood, taken at baseline. Receptors were obtained from an adult who was a healthcare worker with PCR-confirmed SARS-CoV-2 infection or an uninfected control (not recorded which). CDR3s leave out the opening cysteine and the closing phenylalanine or tryptophan. The D gene is left open where the match is weak. Size tells how often a clone was seen (once, few, many) or the class of an expanded clone, and some rows leave it out.

d_call	j_call	v_call	clone_size	cdr3_aa
TRBD2	TRBJ2-3	TRBV6-5	NA	ASSPESGSLTDTQY
TRBD2	TRBJ2-1	TRBV20-1	NA	SASPAGGYNEQF
NA	TRBJ1-4	TRBV14	many	ASSYNEKLF
NA	TRBJ2-5	TRBV12-3/TRBV12-4	many	ASIEETQY
TRBD1	TRBJ2-1	TRBV5-1	many	ASSLAMWTGAFVVYNEQF
NA	TRBJ1-1	TRBV7-9	few	ASSEGRYQSLNTEAF
NA	TRBJ2-7	TRBV7-2	many	ASSKGDPPYEQY
NA	TRBJ2-6	TRBV7-9	few	ASQVGSGANVLT
TRBD2	TRBJ2-3	TRBV18	few	ASSPEGTNTQY
TRBD1	TRBJ1-2	TRBV3-1	many	ASSQGTGYYNYGYT
NA	TRBJ1-2	TRBV12-3/TRBV12-4	NA	ASTNGFGGYT
TRBD1	TRBJ1-2	TRBV9	few	ASSGNTGAYGYT
NA	TRBJ2-5	TRBV20-1	NA	SARDQGIVETQY
NA	TRBJ2-7	TRBV6-6	few	ASSSHASSYEQY
TRBD2	TRBJ2-3	TRBV2	NA	ASGGLAGHTDTQY
TRBD2	TRBJ2-5	TRBV7-3	NA	ASSSSGSRETQY
NA	TRBJ2-3	TRBV18	NA	ASSPSGLSTDTQY
TRBD1	TRBJ1-6	TRBV6-6	NA	ASSRQGSYNSPLH
NA	TRBJ1-5	TRBV30	many	AWTRNGNQPQH
TRBD2	TRBJ2-1	TRBV10-1	NA	ASSALAGNGNEQF
NA	TRBJ2-7	TRBV19	NA	ASSIMNGYEQY
NA	TRBJ1-5	TRBV19	many	ASSMWLLDQPQH
NA	TRBJ1-1	TRBV29-1	many	SVGSGRNTEAF
NA	TRBJ2-5	TRBV5-4	few	ASSEGLLQETQY
TRBD2	TRBJ2-1	TRBV19	many	ASSILSSGTYNEQF
TRBD1	TRBJ1-1	TRBV20-1	NA	STETRQGVRSTEAF
NA	TRBJ1-1	TRBV3-1	NA	ASSQPGPGTEAF
TRBD2	TRBJ2-7	TRBV20-1	many	SARVLAVASYEQY
NA	TRBJ1-4	TRBV28	few	ASSFVTGTNEKLF
NA	TRBJ2-3	TRBV9	few	ASSVSERATDTQY
TRBD1	TRBJ1-2	TRBV7-9	many	ASSLEDRGGYT
NA	TRBJ2-2	TRBV2	many	ASGATGELF
NA	TRBJ2-6	TRBV27	few	ASLPLKPGHPNSGANVLT
NA	TRBJ2-3	TRBV12-3/TRBV12-4	NA	ASSLYGGSTDTQY